The 8 T cell receptor beta chains below all came from one sample that was sequenced in a study of neurological immune-mediated disorders. Stated time point: longitudinal time-point 3. MiXCR, run by TCRdb on the 5' RACE reads, gives a single entry per CDR3 protein. Of 93,000 or so distinct CDR3 sequences listed, more than 10% are singletons. The sample was PBMCs. Every receptor here comes from a female donor with HTLV-1-associated myelopathy (HAM/TSP).

This clonotype has at least ten counts. The rearrangement joins TRBV18 to TRBJ1-5; 9 bases are shared with TRBD1. In germline, CDR1 is KGHSH, CDR2 LQKENI. J was trimmed by 0 bases and V by 6 bases; bases with no gene match: 3. The CDR3 loop spans 15 amino acids. The CDR3 DNA sequence: TGTGCCAGCTCCCGGACAGGGGATAGCAATCAGCCCCAGCATTTT. Its translation is CASSRTGDSNQPQHF.

The chain recombines TRBV5-1 with TRBJ2-7; TRBD1 might be the D (6 bases). The CDR3 runs to 17 residues. V was pared by 0 bases and J by 1 base, with 17 bases between. CDR1 is SGHRS and CDR2 is YFSETQ in the germline V gene. CDR3 region: CASSLGPATGSSYEQYF. Written as DNA, the CDR3 is TGCGCCAGCAGCTTGGGGCCCGCGACAGGATCTTCCTACGAGCAGTACTTC.

This clonotype came up many times. The chain combines TRBV20-1 with TRBJ2-3; 10 bases are a match to TRBD2. The V gene's germline CDR1 is DFQATT and CDR2 SNEGSKA (reference sequence). The junction had 10 bases not matched to a gene; V was cut back by 7 bases and J by 6 bases. The CDR3 is 14 amino acids. As DNA, the CDR3 is TGCAGTGGTCCCAGCGGGGGGGCTGAGGATACGCAGTATTTT. As protein: CSGPSGGAEDTQYF.

At least ten counts were recorded for this clonotype. The rearrangement uses TRBV10-3 and TRBJ2-3; the D is unclear. The length of the CDR3 is 14 residues. From germline, CDR1 is ENHRY and CDR2 SYGVKD. V was trimmed by 0 bases and J by 4 bases, leaving 8 bases between them. The CDR3 loop is CAISESPTSDTQYF. The CDR3 nucleotides are TGTGCCATCAGTGAGTCGCCGACCTCAGATACGCAGTATTTT.

The chain links TRBV28 to TRBJ2-1, with D maybe TRBD1 (6 bases). The V gene lost 5 bases and the J gene lost 6 bases, with 20 bases spanning the gap. This CDR3 spans 16 amino acids. Germline V gene lookup returns CDR1 MDHEN and CDR2 SYDVKM. The CDR3 DNA reads as TGTGCCAGCAGTCACCCCTACAGGGTAAGAAGCAATGAGCAGTTCTTC. It yields the protein CASSHPYRVRSNEQFF.

This clonotype was observed at least ten times. V usage is TRBV29-1 and J usage is TRBJ2-1; 8 bases agree with TRBD2. The ends lost 6 bases at V and 1 base at J; junction bases unmatched: 8. The germline V gene has CDR1 SQVTM and CDR2 ANQGSEA. The CDR3 length is 15 residues. The CDR3 protein is CSVRGAGGSYNEQFF. The CDR3 region has the DNA TGCAGCGTGAGGGGGGCGGGGGGATCCTACAATGAGCAGTTCTTC.

This clonotype was counted a few times. This chain links TRBV24-1 with TRBJ2-2; D unclear. Germline CDR1 reads KGHDR; CDR2 reads SFDVKD. The CDR3 spans 13 residues. Deletions cut 11 bases from V and 0 bases from J, with 9 bases between. CDR3 in amino acids: CAIQRTNTGELFF. CDR3 bases: TGTGCCATTCAGCGTACGAACACCGGGGAGCTGTTTTTT.

This clonotype was counted at least ten times. The J gene is TRBJ2-7, the V gene TRBV7-2; D is possibly TRBD1 (5 bases). Per the germline V gene, CDR1 is SGHTA and CDR2 is FQGNSA. Trimming removed 6 bases from V and 5 bases from J, with 14 bases in between. There are 13 residues in the CDR3. The CDR3 nucleotides are TGTGCCAGCAGTTCCCAGGGTAGGCACGAGCAGTACTTC. It specifies CASSSQGRHEQYF.